Below are 14 T cell receptor beta chains sequenced from a single sample in a study of shared clonotypes between healthy human individuals. Assay used: immunoSEQ multiplex PCR; TCRdb lists only in-frame clones, some missing. The sample yields 1.4 million to 1.5 million clones, 95% to 97% seen once. Sequencing was done on a sample of naive CD4+ T cells sorted from blood. The subset is: CD45RA+ positively selected. These receptors were collected from a man aged 30 to 45 in good health.

This chain connects TRBV7-8 to TRBJ2-7, with a tentative D call TRBD1 (6 bases). The CDR3 is 14 amino acids. V lost 5 bases and J lost 7, with 18 bases in between. Germline V gene sequence: CDR1 SGHVS, CDR2 FQNEAQ. CDR3 amino acids: CASSLRDNGREQYF. CDR3 sequence (DNA): TGTGCCAGCAGCCTCCGGGACAACGGTAGGGAGCAGTACTTC.

Points on this clone: At the DNA level, this CDR3 is encoded by other sequences in the same sample as well. This sequence joins TRBV2 and TRBJ2-5; D is undetermined. Trimming took 7 bases from V and 1 from J, leaving 4 bases between them. There are 11 residues in the CDR3. Per the germline V gene, CDR1 is SNHLY and CDR2 is FYNNEI. For the CDR3, the DNA is TGTGCCAGCACGATCCAAGAGACCCAGTACTTC. Translating it yields CASTIQETQYF.

This chain links TRBV5-1 with TRBJ2-2; D not certain. V was shortened by 2 bases and J by 1 base, with 12 bases between the two germline ends. The CDR3 spans 16 residues. The V gene's germline CDR1 is SGHRS and CDR2 YFSETQ. The CDR3 loop reads CASSLLLTQNTGELFF. The CDR3, as DNA: TGCGCCAGCAGCTTATTGCTGACTCAGAACACCGGGGAGCTGTTTTTT.

Of note for this clone: Distinct nucleotide sequences in the sample also encode this CDR3. The chain is built from TRBV5-4 and TRBJ2-2, with D unclear. Germline V gene sequence: CDR1 SGHNT, CDR2 YYREEE (reference sequence). This CDR3 has 12 residues. Trimming cost V 4 bases and J 2 bases, with 3 bases left between them. This CDR3 is CASSRNTGELFF. The CDR3 coding sequence is TGTGCCAGCAGCCGTAACACCGGGGAGCTGTTTTTT.

This chain joins TRBV7-2 and TRBJ1-2; unclear D gene. V shed 2 bases and J shed 1 base, with 11 bases lying between them. The CDR3 consists of 15 residues. The germline gives CDR1 SGHTA, CDR2 FQGNSA. The CDR3, as DNA: TGTGCCAGCAGCTTAAGGGCCAGCCATAACTATGGCTACACCTTC. It is translated as CASSLRASHNYGYTF.

The chain has TRBV9 and TRBJ2-7; D might be TRBD1 or TRBD2, each matching 6 bases. The V gene's germline CDR1 is SGDLS and CDR2 YYNGEE. Trimming cost V 4 bases and J 3 bases, with 14 bases left between them. CDR3 size: 14 residues. The chain's CDR3 is CASSWEAQGYEQYF. CDR3 bases: TGTGCCAGCAGCTGGGAGGCACAGGGCTACGAGCAGTACTTC.

V usage is TRBV9 and J usage is TRBJ2-2; D gene ambiguous. This CDR3 is 16 amino acids long. Trimming removed 2 bases at V and 6 bases at J, with 17 bases between. CDR1 and CDR2 from the germline V gene are SGDLS and YYNGEE. In DNA, the CDR3 is TGTGCCAGCAGCGTTAGAAAGACGGGTACGGCCGGGGAGCTGTTTTTT. This encodes CASSVRKTGTAGELFF.

The chain combines TRBV10-2 with TRBJ2-2; 8 bases are shared with TRBD2. CDR1 WSHSY and CDR2 SAAADI come from the germline V gene. The CDR3 loop spans 15 amino acids. V dropped 6 bases and J dropped 4; count of bases not matched to a gene: 7. The CDR3 DNA reads as TGCGCCAGCAGAGCCGGACTAGCCCTCACCGGGGAGCTGTTTTTT. It codes for CASRAGLALTGELFF.

The chain is built from TRBV29-1 and TRBJ2-7, with 12 bases that match TRBD1. This CDR3 has 14 residues. Germline-derived CDR1 and CDR2 are SQVTM and ANQGSEA. Trimming removed 6 bases from V and 2 bases from J; junction bases left unmatched: 5. The CDR3 region is CSVIGTGGAYEQYF. The DNA of the CDR3 is TGCAGCGTAATCGGGACAGGGGGCGCCTACGAGCAGTACTTC.

The rearrangement joins TRBV29-1 to TRBJ1-1; TRBD1 is a possible D gene (6 bases). Trimming took off 5 bases at V and 7 bases at J, with 11 bases between the two ends. CDR1 is SQVTM, CDR2 ANQGSEA, per germline. The CDR3 has 11 residues. CDR3 nucleotides: TGCAGCGTTCGGGGGGCTTATGAAGCTTTCTTT. Translating gives CSVRGAYEAFF.

The chain has TRBV25-1 and TRBJ2-1; a possible D gene is TRBD1 (7 bases). V lost 4 bases and J lost 6, with 10 bases in between. CDR1 and CDR2 (germline): MGHDK, SYGVNS. The CDR3 covers 13 residues. CDR3: CASSGGTVNEQFF. The CDR3 DNA reads as TGTGCCAGCAGTGGCGGGACAGTCAATGAGCAGTTCTTC.

The chain uses TRBV18 and TRBJ2-2, with D maybe TRBD1 (7 bases). The CDR3 spans 14 residues. From germline, CDR1 is KGHSH and CDR2 LQKENI. Trimming removed 6 bases from V and 5 bases from J, with 13 bases in between. The CDR3 sequence is CASSQQGRTGELFF. The CDR3 region has the DNA TGTGCCAGCTCTCAACAGGGGAGGACCGGGGAGCTGTTTTTT. Complete variable domain (other parts from reference TRBV18 and TRBJ2-2): NAGVMQNPRHLVRRRGQEARLRCSPMKGHSHVYWYRQLPEEGLKFMVYLQKENIIDESGMPKERFSAEFPKEGPSILRIQQVVRGDSAAYFCASSQQGRTGELFFGEGSRLTVL.

The V call is TRBV6-6, the J call TRBJ1-2; no definite D call. The germline CDR1 and CDR2 sequences are MNHNY and SVGAGI (reference sequence). The germline V and J ends were trimmed by 5 bases and 0 bases, with 7 bases remaining between them. The CDR3 runs to 13 residues. CDR3 coding DNA: TGTGCCAGCAGTACAGTACCTAACTATGGCTACACCTTC. Its protein product is CASSTVPNYGYTF.

This chain links TRBV10-3 with TRBJ2-1; D remains ambiguous. The CDR3 has 13 residues. Looked up from germline, CDR1 is ENHRY and CDR2 is SYGVKD. Trimming removed 0 bases from V and 8 bases from J, with 8 bases in between. CDR3 sequence reads: CAISESSEDEQFF. In nucleotides, the CDR3 is TGTGCCATCAGTGAGTCTAGTGAGGATGAGCAGTTCTTC.